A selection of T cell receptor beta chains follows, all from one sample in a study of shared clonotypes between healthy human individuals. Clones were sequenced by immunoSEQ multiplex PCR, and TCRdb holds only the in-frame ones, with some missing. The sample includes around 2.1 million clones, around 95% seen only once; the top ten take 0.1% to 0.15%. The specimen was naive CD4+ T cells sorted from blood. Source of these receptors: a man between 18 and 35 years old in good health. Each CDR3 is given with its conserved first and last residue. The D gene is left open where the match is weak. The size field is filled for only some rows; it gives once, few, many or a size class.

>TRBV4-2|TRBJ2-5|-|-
TGTGCCAGCAGCCAAGATAGGCAGGGCGAAGAGACCCAGTACTTC
CASSQDRQGEETQYF
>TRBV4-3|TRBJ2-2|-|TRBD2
TGCGCCAGCAGCCAAGATTGGGGACTAGTATCTACCGGGGAGCTGTTTTTT
CASSQDWGLVSTGELFF
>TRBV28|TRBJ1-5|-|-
TGTGCCAGCAGGGCACTTGGGACCGCTAAACGGGGTCAGCCCCAGCATTTT
CASRALGTAKRGQPQHF
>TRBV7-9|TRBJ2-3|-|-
TGTGCCAGCAGCTTAGATTCCAGCGGTGGCTTTTTTGTGCGGGATACGCAGTATTTT
CASSLDSSGGFFVRDTQYF
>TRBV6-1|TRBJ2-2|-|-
TGTGCCAGCAGTGAACCCAGGCGCGGGGAGCTGTTTTTT
CASSEPRRGELFF
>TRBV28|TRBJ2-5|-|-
TGTGCCAGCAGTTTATCCTCGTGGCAAGAGACCCAGTACTTC
CASSLSSWQETQYF
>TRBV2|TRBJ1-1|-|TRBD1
TGTGCCAGCAGAGGGGGCTGGAACACTGAAGCTTTCTTT
CASRGGWNTEAFF
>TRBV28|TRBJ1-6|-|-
TGTGCCAGCAGTTACAGACGCTATAATTCACCCCTCCACTTT
CASSYRRYNSPLHF
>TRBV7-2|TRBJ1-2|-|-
TGTGCCAGCAGCTCCCGGGCTGACAGACCTAACTATGGCTACACCTTC
CASSSRADRPNYGYTF
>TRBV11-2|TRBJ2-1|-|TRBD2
TGTGCCAGCAGCCCCGGGACTAGCGGTAGCTCCTACAATGAGCAGTTCTTC
CASSPGTSGSSYNEQFF
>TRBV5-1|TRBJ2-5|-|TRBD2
TGCGCCAGCAGCTACGGACTAGCGCTTCAAGAGACCCAGTACTTC
CASSYGLALQETQYF
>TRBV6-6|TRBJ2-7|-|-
TGTGCCAGCAGTTACTCGAAGGACAGCTTCTCCTACGAGCAGTACTTC
CASSYSKDSFSYEQYF
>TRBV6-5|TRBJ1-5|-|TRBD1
TGTGCCAGCAGGCTCGGACAGGGCAGAAATCAGCCCCAGCATTTT
CASRLGQGRNQPQHF
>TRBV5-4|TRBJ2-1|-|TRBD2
TGTGCCAGCAGCTTGCGACTAGCGGGTTTCAATGAGCAGTTCTTC
CASSLRLAGFNEQFF
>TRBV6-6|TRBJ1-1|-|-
TGTGCCAGCAGCCCCCCCGGGGGGGAAAACACTGAAGCTTTCTTT
CASSPPGGENTEAFF
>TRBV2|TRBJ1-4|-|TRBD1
TGTGCCAGCAGATCTGGGTACGCCGGGACAGCCGTAAACGAAAAACTGTTTTTT
CASRSGYAGTAVNEKLFF
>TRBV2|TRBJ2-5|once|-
TGTGCCAGCAGTACGTTGTTGGGCAGGAACCCAGAGACCCAGTACTTC
CASSTLLGRNPETQYF
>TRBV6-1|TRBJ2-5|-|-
TGTGCCAGCAGTGTATTAGTGTGGGAGACCCAGTACTTC
CASSVLVWETQYF
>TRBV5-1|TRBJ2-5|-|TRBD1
TGCGCCAGCAGCCAAGGGACAGGGGGGGAGACCCAGTACTTC
CASSQGTGGETQYF
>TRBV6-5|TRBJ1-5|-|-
TGTGCCAGCAGTTACAGGGGGGATCAGCCCCAGCATTTT
CASSYRGDQPQHF
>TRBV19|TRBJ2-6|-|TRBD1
TGTGCCAGCAAGGGGGCATATTATTCTGGGGCCAACGTCCTGACTTTC
CASKGAYYSGANVLTF
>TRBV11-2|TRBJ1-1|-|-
TGTGCCAGCAGCTTAACTGGCGGAATTAACACTGAAGCTTTCTTT
CASSLTGGINTEAFF
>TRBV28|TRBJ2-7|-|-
TGTGCCAGCAGCCCTAGATTAAGATCCTACGAGCAGTACTTC
CASSPRLRSYEQYF
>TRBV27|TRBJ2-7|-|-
TGTGCCAGCAAAGAACTAACTGGGACCTTCCGCGAGCAGTACTTC
CASKELTGTFREQYF
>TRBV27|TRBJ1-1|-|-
TGTGCCAGCAGTCTCGGACAGAACACTGAAGCTTTCTTT
CASSLGQNTEAFF
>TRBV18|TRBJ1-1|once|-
TGTGCCAGCTCACCTCCCGTGGGCACTGAAGCTTTCTTT
CASSPPVGTEAFF
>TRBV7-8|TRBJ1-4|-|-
TGTGCCAGCAGCCCAATTTCGCAGGACGAAGCAACTAATGAAAAACTGTTTTTT
CASSPISQDEATNEKLFF
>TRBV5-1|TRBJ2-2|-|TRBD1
TGCGCCAGCAGGGAGACAGGGGGCGCATCCGGGGAGCTGTTTTTT
CASRETGGASGELFF
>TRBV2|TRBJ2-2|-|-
TGTGCCAGCAGAGAGGCCCGATCGGACACCGGGGAGCTGTTTTTT
CASREARSDTGELFF
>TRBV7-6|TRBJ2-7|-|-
TGTGCCAGCAGCACCCGGGACGAGCAGTACTTC
CASSTRDEQYF
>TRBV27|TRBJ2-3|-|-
TGTGCCAGCAGTTTATCGATAGCGGCAGATACGCAGTATTTT
CASSLSIAADTQYF
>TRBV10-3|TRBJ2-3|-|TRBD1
TGTGCCATCGGCCGGACAGGGGGCGCAGATACGCAGTATTTT
CAIGRTGGADTQYF
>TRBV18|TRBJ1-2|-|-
TGTGCCAGCTCACCCTCCCCGGGGCCGCGGGATGGCTACACCTTC
CASSPSPGPRDGYTF
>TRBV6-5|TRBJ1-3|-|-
TGTGCCAGCCGCTCTGGAAACACCATATATTTT
CASRSGNTIYF
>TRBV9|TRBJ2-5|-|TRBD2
TGTGCCAGCAGCGTAGCTGTAGCGGGTCATCAAGAGACCCAGTACTTC
CASSVAVAGHQETQYF
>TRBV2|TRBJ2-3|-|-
TGTGCCAGCAGTGGACGGGCGCCGGCTCAGACAGATACGCAGTATTTT
CASSGRAPAQTDTQYF
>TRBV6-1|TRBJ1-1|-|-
TGTGCCAGCAGTCGATTTTACAGGGACACTGAAGCTTTCTTT
CASSRFYRDTEAFF